A single sample gave rise to the 5 T cell receptor beta chains below, sequenced in a study of T cells of healthy individuals. TCRdb used MiXCR to reprocess the 5' RACE reads, holding one entry per CDR3 protein. The sample records fewer than 70,000 distinct CDR3 sequences, about 14% being singletons. The receptor source for this set is a human donor in good health.

The CDR3 loop is CASSPGDSNYGYTF. CDR3 in DNA: TGCGCCAGCAGCCCGGGGGACAGCAACTATGGCTACACCTTC. This chain joins TRBV5-1 and TRBJ1-2, with 7 bases fitting TRBD1. Germline trimming cut 4 bases from V and 2 bases from J; bases unmatched to any gene: 5. The germline V gene has CDR1 SGHRS and CDR2 YFSETQ. The CDR3 spans 14 residues.

The gene calls are TRBV2 and TRBJ2-7, with D uncertain. Germline CDR1 and CDR2: SNHLY and FYNNEI. V was cut by 5 bases and J by 0 bases, with 5 bases left in between. The CDR3 spans 12 residues. The CDR3 reads CASSKSSYEQYF. The CDR3 coding sequence is TGTGCCAGCAGTAAAAGCTCCTACGAGCAGTACTTC.

This clonotype was counted at least ten times. The chain couples TRBV30 to TRBJ2-5; D uncertain. There are 11 residues in the CDR3. Germline values: CDR1 GTSNPN, CDR2 SVGIG (reference sequence). V dropped 5 bases and J dropped 0 bases, with 4 bases sitting between them. DNA for the CDR3: TGTGCCTGGTCCGACCAAGAGACCCAGTACTTC. Translation: CAWSDQETQYF.

Ten or more counts support this clonotype. The chain links TRBV18 to TRBJ1-6, with TRBD1 as a possible D gene (6 bases). Germline values: CDR1 KGHSH, CDR2 LQKENI. This CDR3 region has 15 residues. The V gene lost 5 bases and the J gene lost 8 bases, with 16 bases spanning the gap. The CDR3 coding sequence is TGTGCCAGCTCAAAACAGGGTGGAGGAGATTCACCCCTCCACTTT. The encoded protein is CASSKQGGGDSPLHF.

V and J are TRBV7-9 and TRBJ2-6; D gene uncertain. V dropped 1 base and J dropped 0 bases, with 7 bases sitting between them. CDR1 and CDR2 (germline): SEHNR, FQNEAQ (reference sequence). The length of the CDR3 is 16 residues. CDR3 DNA sequence: TGTGCCAGCAGCTTAGGGTTCGACTCTGGGGCCAACGTCCTGACTTTC. Protein sequence: CASSLGFDSGANVLTF. Looking up the rest from reference TRBV7-9 and TRBJ2-6 gives the full variable domain: DTGVSQNPRHKITKRGQNVTFRCDPISEHNRLYWYRQTLGQGPEFLTYFQNEAQLEKSRLLSDRFSAERPKGSFSTLEIQRTEQGDSAMYLCASSLGFDSGANVLTFGAGSRLTVL.